Below are 25 T cell receptor beta chains sequenced from a single sample in a study of CD4+ T cells in melanoma. The protocol was immunoSEQ multiplex PCR, while the TCRdb copy is restricted to in-frame clones and leaves out a portion. The sample holds some 10,000 clones, 55% to 80% seen once. The specimen sequenced was cells from a culture (not recorded whether cultured in vitro). These receptors were collected from a human donor with melanoma.

This chain uses TRBV11-1 with TRBJ2-3; 7 bases align to TRBD2. CDR1 is SGHAT and CDR2 is FQDESV in the germline V gene (reference sequence). This CDR3 has 14 residues. V shed 5 bases and J 6 bases; nucleotides not matched to a gene: 8. CDR3 in DNA: TGTGCCAGCAGCCGCAGAGGAGCGGGGGATACGCAGTATTTT. Protein sequence: CASSRRGAGDTQYF.

The gene calls are TRBV18 and TRBJ1-1; possible D gene TRBD1, 6 bases. The CDR3 runs to 13 residues. Germline lookup yields CDR1 KGHSH and CDR2 LQKENI. Trimming left V 3 bases short and J 4 bases short, with 9 bases between. CDR3 amino acids: CASSPHRATEAFF. CDR3 DNA sequence: TGTGCCAGCTCACCCCACAGGGCCACTGAAGCTTTCTTT.

The CDR3 DNA follows: TGTGCCAGCACCCCGGGACTAGCGGGCTCCGGGGGGTACTTC. Amino acids: CASTPGLAGSGGYF. V usage is TRBV2 and J usage is TRBJ2-7; TRBD2 agrees at 12 bases. Germline V gene sequence: CDR1 SNHLY, CDR2 FYNNEI. Trimming took 7 bases from V and 12 from J; bases not matched to a gene: 13. The CDR3 has 14 residues.

The rearrangement links TRBV10-3 to TRBJ2-1, with 15 bases matching TRBD2. With 6 bases clipped from V and 6 bases from J, the junction kept 3 bases outside the gene matches. The CDR3 has 15 residues. Germline values: CDR1 ENHRY, CDR2 SYGVKD. The CDR3 here is CAISGTSGGLNEQFF. The CDR3 nucleotides read TGTGCCATCAGCGGGACTAGCGGGGGGCTCAATGAGCAGTTCTTC.

The table lists this clone with a few counts. J is TRBJ2-5 and V is TRBV27, with a possible D match to TRBD2 (6 bases). This CDR3 has 14 amino acids. V lost 4 bases, J lost 1 base, and 10 bases lay in between. Germline V CDR1 and CDR2: MNHEY, SMNVEV (reference sequence). The CDR3 sequence: CASSSRGIQETQYF. CDR3 nucleotides: TGTGCCAGCAGTTCTCGGGGGATCCAAGAGACCCAGTACTTC.

The chain is built from TRBV11-1 and TRBJ2-7; no reliable D call. With 3 bases removed from V and 6 bases from J, the gap between germline ends came to 12 bases. CDR1 and CDR2 from the germline V gene are SGHAT and FQDESV (reference sequence). There are 13 residues in the CDR3. The CDR3: CASSFYLSGEQYF. The CDR3 region has the DNA TGTGCCAGCAGCTTTTACCTATCCGGCGAGCAGTACTTC.

The V call is TRBV13, the J call TRBJ1-1; D is unresolved. Looked up from germline, CDR1 is PRHDT and CDR2 is FYEKMQ (reference sequence). V gave up 5 bases and J gave up 7 bases, with 11 bases separating them. CDR3 length: 12 residues. The CDR3 loop reads CASSPGWGEAFF. The DNA of the CDR3 is TGTGCCAGCAGCCCCGGATGGGGTGAAGCTTTCTTT. Together with reference TRBV13 and TRBJ1-1, the CDR3 gives the full variable domain: AAGVIQSPRHLIKEKRETATLKCYPIPRHDTVYWYQQGPGQDPQFLISFYEKMQSDKGSIPDRFSAQQFSDYHSELNMSSLELGDSALYFCASSPGWGEAFFGQGTRLTVV.

The V call is TRBV11-2, the J call TRBJ1-1, with D unclear. There are 16 residues in the CDR3. The germline V gene has CDR1 SGHAT and CDR2 FQNNGV. Trimming took off 0 bases at V and 0 bases at J, with 11 bases between the two ends. The CDR3: CASSLEFGKMNTEAFF. CDR3 nucleotides: TGTGCCAGCAGCTTAGAGTTTGGGAAAATGAACACTGAAGCTTTCTTT.

This chain uses TRBV11-2 with TRBJ1-4; D remains unclear. Germline V gives CDR1 SGHAT, CDR2 FQNNGV. Trimming took off 0 bases at V and 0 bases at J, with 8 bases between the two ends. This CDR3 region has 16 residues. Here the CDR3 DNA reads TGTGCCAGCAGCTTAGAAAAGCAGACAACTAATGAAAAACTGTTTTTT. This sequence encodes CASSLEKQTTNEKLFF.

The V and J genes are TRBV6-1 and TRBJ2-1; no definite D call. The CDR3 length is 12 residues. The V end was cut by 7 bases, the J end by 7 bases, with 11 bases between. Germline lookup yields CDR1 MNHNS and CDR2 SASEGT. The CDR3 DNA is TGTGCCAGCACCCCCCAATGGAATGAGCAGTTCTTC. Residues: CASTPQWNEQFF.

The chain joins TRBV12-5 to TRBJ2-5, with D perhaps assigned TRBD1 or TRBD2 (5 bases each). Trimming removed 3 bases from V and 4 bases from J, with 15 bases in between. The CDR3 sequence is 15 residues long. The germline V gene encodes CDR1 LGHNT and CDR2 FRNRAP. The CDR3 region has the DNA TGTGCTAGTGGTTTTTGGGGGACGTCGGGAGAGACCCAGTACTTC. Protein sequence: CASGFWGTSGETQYF.

This rearrangement joins TRBV7-3 to TRBJ2-3; 8 bases fit TRBD2. V shed 1 base and J 7 bases; nucleotides not matched to a gene: 7. CDR1 and CDR2 from the germline V gene are SGHTA and FQGTGA. The CDR3 runs to 15 residues. CDR3 bases: TGTGCCAGCAGCTTAAAACGGGGGGGCTCAAATACGCAGTATTTT. This codes for CASSLKRGGSNTQYF.

The chain has TRBV9 and TRBJ1-3, with D possibly TRBD1 on 6 matching bases. CDR1 and CDR2 (germline): SGDLS, YYNGEE. The CDR3 totals 16 residues. Trimming took 0 bases from V and 3 from J, leaving 13 bases between them. CDR3 sequence reads: CASSVDQGSFGNTIYF. As DNA, the CDR3 is TGTGCCAGCAGCGTAGATCAGGGGAGCTTTGGAAACACCATATATTTT. Combining the CDR3 with reference TRBV9 and TRBJ1-3 gives the whole variable domain DSGVTQTPKHLITATGQRVTLRCSPRSGDLSVYWYQQSLDQGLQFLIQYYNGEERAKGNILERFSAQQFPDLHSELNLSSLELGDSALYFCASSVDQGSFGNTIYFGEGSWLTVV.

The chain recombines TRBV7-8 with TRBJ2-3, with D unresolved. CDR1 and CDR2 (germline): SGHVS, FQNEAQ. The CDR3 length is 16 residues. The V end lost 5 bases, the J end lost 1 base, and 16 bases lay between the germline ends. CDR3 sequence (DNA): TGTGCCAGCAGCCGCGCAGCATGGGTCCGCACAGATACGCAGTATTTT. Encoded protein: CASSRAAWVRTDTQYF.

This rearrangement joins TRBV11-2 to TRBJ2-6; a weak D match, TRBD2 (7 bases). Germline V gene data show CDR1 as SGHAT and CDR2 as FQNNGV. CDR3 length: 19 residues. The V and J ends lost 5 bases and 1 base respectively, with 21 bases between them. DNA of the CDR3: TGTGCCAGCAGCCCCCTTCCCGGGGGGCCGAGATCTGGGGCCAACGTCCTGACTTTC. Its protein is CASSPLPGGPRSGANVLTF.

The J gene is TRBJ2-7, the V gene TRBV28; 9 bases map to TRBD1. This CDR3 region has 14 residues. From germline, CDR1 is MDHEN and CDR2 SYDVKM. After removal of 4 bases from V and 6 bases from J, the junction contained 7 bases not matched to a gene. The CDR3 DNA reads as TGTGCCAGCAGTTCCGGGACAGGGTTCTCCGAGCAGTACTTC. This codes for CASSSGTGFSEQYF.

In DNA form, the CDR3 reads TGTGCCAGCAGCTTATTATGGGTGGGGGCAGGGAACGGCTACGAGCAGTACTTC. As protein: CASSLLWVGAGNGYEQYF. The rearrangement joins TRBV7-2 to TRBJ2-7, with D possibly being TRBD1 (6 bases). The CDR3 is 18 amino acids. The germline V and J ends were trimmed by 2 bases and 3 bases, with 23 bases remaining between them. Germline lookup yields CDR1 SGHTA and CDR2 FQGNSA.

The V call is TRBV5-1, the J call TRBJ1-2, with D hard to call. Germline V lookup: CDR1 SGHRS, CDR2 YFSETQ. The ends were cut back, 0 bases at V and 8 bases at J, with 8 bases in the middle. The CDR3 consists of 12 residues. The CDR3 sequence is CASSLVGSGYTF. CDR3 coding DNA: TGCGCCAGCAGCTTGGTCGGAAGCGGCTACACCTTC.

The CDR3 reads CAISDKEGQARGNYGYTF. The CDR3 coding sequence is TGTGCCATCAGTGACAAGGAAGGACAGGCAAGGGGTAACTATGGCTACACCTTC. This chain links TRBV10-3 with TRBJ1-2; 7 bases align to TRBD1. V trimming: 3 bases; J trimming: 1 base; junction bases outside the gene matches: 14. CDR1 and CDR2 (germline): ENHRY, SYGVKD. This CDR3 spans 18 amino acids.

The chain recombines TRBV2 with TRBJ2-1, with 10 bases identical to TRBD1. The CDR3 length is 16 residues. The germline gives CDR1 SNHLY, CDR2 FYNNEI. V was pared by 8 bases and J by 5 bases, with 12 bases of the junction left unmatched. The CDR3 region has the DNA TGTGCCAGCGTCCCTTACCGGGACAGGGGAAACAATGAGCAGTTCTTC. This sequence encodes CASVPYRDRGNNEQFF.

The chain recombines TRBV20-1 with TRBJ2-1; D is undetermined. Germline V gives CDR1 DFQATT, CDR2 SNEGSKA (reference sequence). The CDR3 totals 10 residues. Trimming stripped 5 bases from V and 10 bases from J, with 9 bases between. Here the CDR3 reads CSAGFREQFF. The CDR3 coding sequence is TGCAGTGCTGGGTTTCGCGAGCAGTTCTTC.

The CDR3 here is CASSAPGLAGAHYEQYF. The DNA of the CDR3 is TGTGCCAGCAGCGCTCCGGGACTAGCGGGGGCCCACTACGAGCAGTACTTC. The chain couples TRBV7-9 to TRBJ2-7, with 14 bases identical to TRBD2. There are 17 residues in the CDR3. CDR1 is SEHNR and CDR2 is FQNEAQ in the germline V gene (reference sequence). With V trimmed by 5 bases and J by 3 bases, 9 bases remained unmatched. Variable domain in full (rest from reference TRBV7-9 and TRBJ2-7): DTGVSQNPRHKITKRGQNVTFRCDPISEHNRLYWYRQTLGQGPEFLTYFQNEAQLEKSRLLSDRFSAERPKGSFSTLEIQRTEQGDSAMYLCASSAPGLAGAHYEQYFGPGTRLTVT.

J is TRBJ2-1 and V is TRBV2; possible D gene TRBD1, 6 bases. V was pared by 6 bases and J by 10 bases, with 13 bases between. This CDR3 has 12 residues. Germline V lookup: CDR1 SNHLY, CDR2 FYNNEI. CDR3 loop: CASRGTGTEQFF. The DNA of the CDR3 is TGTGCCAGCAGGGGTACCGGGACAGAGCAGTTCTTC.

This chain uses TRBV19 with TRBJ1-1; 11 bases are a match to TRBD1. Trimming at V came to 5 bases and at J to 3 bases, leaving 8 bases not matched to a gene. In germline, CDR1 is LNHDA, CDR2 SQIVND (reference sequence). The CDR3 is made up of 16 amino acids. The CDR3 loop is CASSARTGGRDTEAFF. The CDR3 bases are TGTGCCAGTAGTGCCCGGACAGGGGGCCGGGACACTGAAGCTTTCTTT.

This chain joins TRBV30 and TRBJ1-3; unclear D gene. Germline V gene lookup returns CDR1 GTSNPN and CDR2 SVGIG (reference sequence). The CDR3 contains 16 residues. The V and J ends lost 1 base and 0 bases respectively, with 13 bases between them. The CDR3 sequence: CAWSDFSYSSGNTIYF. The CDR3 DNA reads as TGTGCCTGGAGTGACTTTTCATATAGCTCTGGAAACACCATATATTTT. Full variable domain (remainder filled in from reference TRBV30 and TRBJ1-3): SQTIHQWPATLVQPVGSPLSLECTVEGTSNPNLYWYRQAAGRGLQLLFYSVGIGQISSEVPQNLSASRPQDRQFILSSKKLLLSDSGFYLCAWSDFSYSSGNTIYFGEGSWLTVV.